The rows below give T cell receptor beta chains drawn from one sample of a study of CXCR3-negative and CXCR3-positive naive CD8 T cells. TCRdb reprocessed the 5' RACE reads; each CDR3 protein has one entry and no DNA is given. The sample has 45,000 to 75,000 distinct CDR3 sequences; the top ten hold 0.42%. The sequenced sample was naive CXCR3- CD8+ T cells from blood. The source is a human donor in good health. Some clones in this sample may be carry-over from other donors' samples. The CDR3 runs from the conserved cysteine through the conserved F or W. The size of a clone is reported for some rows only, either as once, few or many, or as a class for expanded clones.

clone size: NA; V gene: TRBV4-2; J gene: TRBJ2-7; CDR3 protein: CASGQDGTGAYEQYF
clone size: NA; V gene: TRBV5-1; J gene: TRBJ2-1; CDR3 protein: CASRPHSSSYNEQFF
clone size: NA; V gene: TRBV12-3/TRBV12-4; J gene: TRBJ1-2; CDR3 protein: CASNQGVNGYTF
clone size: NA; V gene: TRBV29-1; J gene: TRBJ2-5; CDR3 protein: CSVKAPPKDQETQYF
clone size: NA; V gene: TRBV6-4; J gene: TRBJ2-2; CDR3 protein: CASSESDQTTGELFF
clone size: NA; V gene: TRBV20-1; J gene: TRBJ2-7; CDR3 protein: CSARGLAGRSSYEQYF
clone size: NA; V gene: TRBV6-1; J gene: TRBJ2-2; CDR3 protein: CASSEASGGAGELFF
clone size: NA; V gene: TRBV10-3; J gene: TRBJ2-2; CDR3 protein: CAISDPNSGHTANTGELFF
clone size: NA; V gene: TRBV6-2/TRBV6-3; J gene: TRBJ1-1; CDR3 protein: CASSYEGWTEAFF
clone size: NA; V gene: TRBV6-6; J gene: TRBJ2-5; CDR3 protein: CASSGSEGGQFRLETQYF
clone size: NA; V gene: TRBV7-2; J gene: TRBJ2-1; CDR3 protein: CASSLSPLATKDNEQFF
clone size: NA; V gene: TRBV7-7; J gene: TRBJ2-5; CDR3 protein: CASSLGYGETQYF
clone size: NA; V gene: TRBV5-1; J gene: TRBJ2-6; CDR3 protein: CASSPALTSGVPTGANVLTF
clone size: medium-sized; V gene: TRBV4-2; J gene: TRBJ2-3; CDR3 protein: CASSRGLAESTDTQYF
clone size: NA; V gene: TRBV25-1; J gene: TRBJ2-7; CDR3 protein: CACSERYEQYF
clone size: NA; V gene: TRBV6-2/TRBV6-3; J gene: TRBJ2-5; CDR3 protein: CASSSGTALLETQYF
clone size: NA; V gene: TRBV29-1; J gene: TRBJ2-2; CDR3 protein: CSVEEANTGELFF
clone size: NA; V gene: TRBV12-3/TRBV12-4; J gene: TRBJ2-1; CDR3 protein: CASRPPSRGKNEQFF
clone size: NA; V gene: TRBV29-1; J gene: TRBJ1-2; CDR3 protein: CSVEGQGVGYGYTF
clone size: NA; V gene: TRBV13; J gene: TRBJ2-3; CDR3 protein: CASSSGTTSTDTQYF
clone size: NA; V gene: TRBV18; J gene: TRBJ2-1; CDR3 protein: CASSPSPAGGSYNEQFF
clone size: NA; V gene: TRBV29-1; J gene: TRBJ2-3; CDR3 protein: CSVEQLIGSGGVTDTQYF
clone size: NA; V gene: TRBV3-1; J gene: TRBJ2-7; CDR3 protein: CASSQEQDRVTYEQYF
clone size: NA; V gene: TRBV27; J gene: TRBJ2-7; CDR3 protein: CASSLLPEAYEQYF
clone size: NA; V gene: TRBV29-1; J gene: TRBJ2-7; CDR3 protein: CSVEKQPYEQYF
clone size: NA; V gene: TRBV5-4; J gene: TRBJ2-1; CDR3 protein: CASSAWEDVLNEQFF
clone size: NA; V gene: TRBV7-9; J gene: TRBJ2-7; CDR3 protein: CASSPADGSYEQYF
clone size: NA; V gene: TRBV6-1; J gene: TRBJ2-7; CDR3 protein: CASSYGTNYEQYF
clone size: NA; V gene: TRBV7-2; J gene: TRBJ2-7; CDR3 protein: CASSLSIPLYEQYF
clone size: NA; V gene: TRBV2; J gene: TRBJ2-2; CDR3 protein: CASWVWGSDTGELFF
clone size: NA; V gene: TRBV6-2/TRBV6-3; J gene: TRBJ2-7; CDR3 protein: CASSYSSGRSREQYF
clone size: NA; V gene: TRBV4-3; J gene: TRBJ1-2; CDR3 protein: CASSQDTKGASHGYTF
clone size: NA; V gene: TRBV7-6; J gene: TRBJ1-1; CDR3 protein: CASRTGLNTEAFF
clone size: NA; V gene: TRBV15; J gene: TRBJ1-6; CDR3 protein: CATSVAGYNSPLHF
clone size: NA; V gene: TRBV6-2/TRBV6-3; J gene: TRBJ2-2; CDR3 protein: CASSYPWPNTGELFF
clone size: NA; V gene: TRBV7-8; J gene: TRBJ2-1; CDR3 protein: CASRTRPGKTGDEQFF
clone size: NA; V gene: TRBV6-2/TRBV6-3; J gene: TRBJ2-1; CDR3 protein: CASRARAYNEQFF
clone size: NA; V gene: TRBV5-1; J gene: TRBJ2-1; CDR3 protein: CASSITSLNEQFF
clone size: NA; V gene: TRBV29-1; J gene: TRBJ2-5; CDR3 protein: CSVVRGRQETQYF
clone size: NA; V gene: TRBV7-8; J gene: TRBJ2-1; CDR3 protein: CASSLVGGAFYNEQFF
clone size: NA; V gene: TRBV7-9; J gene: TRBJ2-7; CDR3 protein: CASSKVNRPVYEQYF
clone size: NA; V gene: TRBV29-1; J gene: TRBJ1-2; CDR3 protein: CSVEDQGHRGGYGYTF
clone size: NA; V gene: TRBV27; J gene: TRBJ2-7; CDR3 protein: CASSFGQKLTYEQYF
clone size: NA; V gene: TRBV27; J gene: TRBJ2-7; CDR3 protein: CASSGVSYEQYF
clone size: NA; V gene: TRBV29-1; J gene: TRBJ2-7; CDR3 protein: CSVVEPGQGPRSSYEQYF
clone size: medium-sized; V gene: TRBV10-1; J gene: TRBJ2-7; CDR3 protein: CASSESVETGHEQYF
clone size: NA; V gene: TRBV29-1; J gene: TRBJ2-1; CDR3 protein: CSVEDVDRGIVEQFF
clone size: NA; V gene: TRBV7-6; J gene: TRBJ1-6; CDR3 protein: CASSPSQGYNSPLHF
clone size: NA; V gene: TRBV11-2; J gene: TRBJ2-7; CDR3 protein: CASSRGLQGSYEQYF
clone size: NA; V gene: TRBV7-2; J gene: TRBJ2-7; CDR3 protein: CASSKSSFEQYF
clone size: NA; V gene: TRBV5-1; J gene: TRBJ1-4; CDR3 protein: CASSLNHIRTNEKLFF
clone size: NA; V gene: TRBV5-1; J gene: TRBJ2-7; CDR3 protein: CASSLAPGSSYEQYF
clone size: NA; V gene: TRBV6-1; J gene: TRBJ2-7; CDR3 protein: CASSEQWLAGGPKLYEQYF
clone size: NA; V gene: TRBV20-1; J gene: TRBJ2-1; CDR3 protein: CSARDMPEQGAFYNEQFF
clone size: NA; V gene: TRBV29-1; J gene: TRBJ2-1; CDR3 protein: CSVAATVSLSSYNEQFF
clone size: NA; V gene: TRBV11-1; J gene: TRBJ2-7; CDR3 protein: CASSFSQPWEQYF
clone size: NA; V gene: TRBV29-1; J gene: TRBJ2-1; CDR3 protein: CSVDDLPDRAVYNEQFF
clone size: NA; V gene: TRBV4-1; J gene: TRBJ2-3; CDR3 protein: CASTGFLQGFADTQYF
clone size: NA; V gene: TRBV6-2/TRBV6-3; J gene: TRBJ2-1; CDR3 protein: CASIGGGVVDEQFF